This T cell receptor beta chain was recovered during a study of T-cell memory formation after mild COVID-19. The TCR alpha and TCR beta cDNA libraries, bearing sample barcodes and UMIs, were generated by 5'RACE using constant-segment primers. TCRdb re-derived calls from the 5' RACE reads in MiXCR, one entry per CDR3 protein. The sample has 50,000 or so distinct CDR3 sequences, roughly 9% seen once. The CDR3 totals 15 residues. Germline V gene sequence: CDR1 SGHRS, CDR2 YFSETQ. V shed 0 bases and J shed 3 bases, with 10 bases lying between them. About this clonotype: Its specificity is unknown.

Study outcomes and limitations: Mostly located in CM and EM were contracting CD4+ clones, with contracting CD8+ clones located in EMRA.

This TCR was recovered from an adult woman who had mild COVID-19 (a few samples of this study predate the infection). Cell type and time point are not known. The chain has TRBV5-1 and TRBJ2-1; TRBD2 might be the D (5 bases). What was sequenced was PBMCs or a T cell subset sorted from them (not recorded which). In DNA, the CDR3 is TGCGCCAGCAGCTTGGCGGCGGCGGGCTACAATGAGCAGTTCTTC. Amino acids: CASSLAAAGYNEQFF.